This T cell receptor beta chain emerged from a study of siplizumab effects on memory and regulatory T cells. Findings and limits, study-wide: Solely a minor proportion of alloreactive clones could be assigned to unstimulated subsets.

Profiling relied on immunoSEQ multiplex PCR, and the TCRdb table lists in-frame clones only, not all of them. The sample gives around 82,000 clones, roughly 93% of which show up once; less than 5.5% is in the top ten. The CDR3 extends over 13 amino acids. The V gene lost 5 bases and the J gene lost 1 base, with 8 bases spanning the gap. From germline, CDR1 is SEHNR and CDR2 FQNEAQ (reference sequence). Regarding this clone: Its antigen remains unknown.

This clonotype was obtained from a human donor in good health. The V call is TRBV7-9, the J call TRBJ2-5, with D uncertain. Sequencing was carried out using CD8+ T cells sorted from blood. DNA for the CDR3: TGTGCCAGCAGCCCGCAGGCCCAAGAGACCCAGTACTTC. Amino acids: CASSPQAQETQYF.